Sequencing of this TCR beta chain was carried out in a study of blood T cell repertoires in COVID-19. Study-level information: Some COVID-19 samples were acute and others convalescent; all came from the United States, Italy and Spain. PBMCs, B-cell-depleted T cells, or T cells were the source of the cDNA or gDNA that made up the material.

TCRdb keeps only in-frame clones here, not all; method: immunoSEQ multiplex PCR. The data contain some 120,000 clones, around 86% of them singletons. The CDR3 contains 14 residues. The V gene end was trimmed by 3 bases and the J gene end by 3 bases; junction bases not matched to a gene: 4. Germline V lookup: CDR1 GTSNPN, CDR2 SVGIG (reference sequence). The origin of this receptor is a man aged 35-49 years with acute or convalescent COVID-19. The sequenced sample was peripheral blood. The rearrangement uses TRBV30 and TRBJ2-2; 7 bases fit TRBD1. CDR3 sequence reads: CAWSQDRDTGELFF. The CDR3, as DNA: TGTGCCTGGAGCCAAGACAGGGACACCGGGGAGCTGTTTTTT.